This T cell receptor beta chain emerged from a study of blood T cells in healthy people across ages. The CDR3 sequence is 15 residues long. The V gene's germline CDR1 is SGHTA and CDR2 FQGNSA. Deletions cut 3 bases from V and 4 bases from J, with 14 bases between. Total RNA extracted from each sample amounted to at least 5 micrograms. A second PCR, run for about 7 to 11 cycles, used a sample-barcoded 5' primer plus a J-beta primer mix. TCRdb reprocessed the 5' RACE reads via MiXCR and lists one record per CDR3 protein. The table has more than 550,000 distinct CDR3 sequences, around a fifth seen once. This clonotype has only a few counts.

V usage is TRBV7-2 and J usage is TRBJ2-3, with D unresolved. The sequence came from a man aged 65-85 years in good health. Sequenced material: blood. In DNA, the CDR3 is TGTGCCAGCAGCTTCGGCCACCCCCTGGCAGATACGCAGTATTTT. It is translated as CASSFGHPLADTQYF.